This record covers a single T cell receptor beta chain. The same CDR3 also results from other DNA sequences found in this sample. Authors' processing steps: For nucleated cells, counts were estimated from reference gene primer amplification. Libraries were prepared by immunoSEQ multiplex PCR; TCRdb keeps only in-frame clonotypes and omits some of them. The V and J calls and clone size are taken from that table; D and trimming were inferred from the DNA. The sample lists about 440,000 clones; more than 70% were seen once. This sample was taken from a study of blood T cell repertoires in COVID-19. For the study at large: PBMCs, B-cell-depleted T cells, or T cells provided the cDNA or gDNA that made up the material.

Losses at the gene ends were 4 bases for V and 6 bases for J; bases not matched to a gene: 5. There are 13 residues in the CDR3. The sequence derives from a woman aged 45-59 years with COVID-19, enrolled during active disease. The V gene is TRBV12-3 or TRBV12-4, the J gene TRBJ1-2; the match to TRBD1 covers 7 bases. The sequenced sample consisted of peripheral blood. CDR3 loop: CASSSQGWDGYTF. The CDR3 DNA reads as TGTGCCAGCAGTTCACAGGGGTGGGATGGCTACACCTTC.